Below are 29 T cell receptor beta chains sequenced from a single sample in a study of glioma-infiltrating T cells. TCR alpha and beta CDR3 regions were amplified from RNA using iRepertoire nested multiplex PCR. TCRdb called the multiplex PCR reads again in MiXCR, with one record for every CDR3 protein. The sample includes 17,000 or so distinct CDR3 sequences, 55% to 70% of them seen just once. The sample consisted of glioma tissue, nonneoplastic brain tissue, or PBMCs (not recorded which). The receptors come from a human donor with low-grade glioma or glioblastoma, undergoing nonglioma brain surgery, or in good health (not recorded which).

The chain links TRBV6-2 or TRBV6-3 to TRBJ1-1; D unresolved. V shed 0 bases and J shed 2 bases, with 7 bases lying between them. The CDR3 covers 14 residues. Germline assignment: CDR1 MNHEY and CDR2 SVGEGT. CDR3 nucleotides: TGTGCCAGCAGTTACTCTGAGATCAACACTGAAGCTTTCTTT. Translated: CASSYSEINTEAFF.

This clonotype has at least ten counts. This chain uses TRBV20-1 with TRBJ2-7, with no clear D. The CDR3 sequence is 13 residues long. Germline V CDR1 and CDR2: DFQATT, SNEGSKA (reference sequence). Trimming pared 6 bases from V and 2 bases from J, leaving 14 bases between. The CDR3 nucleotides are TGCAGTGCCCTTCCCAGCGATGCCTACGAGCAGTACTTC. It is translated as CSALPSDAYEQYF.

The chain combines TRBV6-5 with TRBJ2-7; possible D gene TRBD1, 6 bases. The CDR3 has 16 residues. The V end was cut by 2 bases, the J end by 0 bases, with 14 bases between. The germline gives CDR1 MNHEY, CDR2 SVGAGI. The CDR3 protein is CASSYRTGTSSYEQYF. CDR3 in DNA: TGTGCCAGCAGTTACAGAACAGGGACGTCCTCCTACGAGCAGTACTTC.

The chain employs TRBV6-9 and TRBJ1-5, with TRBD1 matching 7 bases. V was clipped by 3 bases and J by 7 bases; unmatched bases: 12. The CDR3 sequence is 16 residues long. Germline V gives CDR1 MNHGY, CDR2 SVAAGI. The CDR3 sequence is CASSYSKQGPDQPQHF. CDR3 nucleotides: TGTGCCAGCAGTTACTCCAAACAGGGGCCGGACCAGCCCCAGCATTTT.

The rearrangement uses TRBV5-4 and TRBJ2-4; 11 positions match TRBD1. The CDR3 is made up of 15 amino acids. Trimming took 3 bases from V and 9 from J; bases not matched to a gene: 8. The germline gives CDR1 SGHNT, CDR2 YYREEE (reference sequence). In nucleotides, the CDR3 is TGTGCCAGCAGCTCCGGGACAGGGGGAGAGGGCATTCAGTACTTC. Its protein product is CASSSGTGGEGIQYF.

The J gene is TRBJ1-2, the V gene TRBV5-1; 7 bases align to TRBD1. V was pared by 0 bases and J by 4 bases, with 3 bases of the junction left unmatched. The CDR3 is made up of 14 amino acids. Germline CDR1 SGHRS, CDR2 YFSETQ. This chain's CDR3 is CASSLVRGIYGYTF. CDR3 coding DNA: TGCGCCAGCAGCTTGGTCAGGGGGATCTATGGCTACACCTTC.

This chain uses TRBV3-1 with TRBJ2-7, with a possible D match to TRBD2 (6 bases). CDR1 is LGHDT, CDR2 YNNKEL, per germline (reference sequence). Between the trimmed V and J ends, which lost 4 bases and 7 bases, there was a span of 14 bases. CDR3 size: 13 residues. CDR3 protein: CASSLRRDFEQYF. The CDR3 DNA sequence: TGTGCCAGCAGCCTTCGCAGGGACTTTGAGCAGTACTTC.

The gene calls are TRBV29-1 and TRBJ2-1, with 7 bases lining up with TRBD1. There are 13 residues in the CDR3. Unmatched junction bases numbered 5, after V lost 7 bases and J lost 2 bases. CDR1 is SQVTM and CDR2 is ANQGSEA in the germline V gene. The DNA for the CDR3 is TGCAGCGGGAACAGGGGCGCCTACAATGAGCAGTTCTTC. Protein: CSGNRGAYNEQFF.

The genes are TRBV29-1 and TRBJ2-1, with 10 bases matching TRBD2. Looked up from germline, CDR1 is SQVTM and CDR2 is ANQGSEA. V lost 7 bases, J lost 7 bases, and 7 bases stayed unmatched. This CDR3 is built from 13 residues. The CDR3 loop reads CSALAGAQNEQFF. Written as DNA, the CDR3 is TGCAGCGCTCTAGCGGGAGCTCAAAATGAGCAGTTCTTC.

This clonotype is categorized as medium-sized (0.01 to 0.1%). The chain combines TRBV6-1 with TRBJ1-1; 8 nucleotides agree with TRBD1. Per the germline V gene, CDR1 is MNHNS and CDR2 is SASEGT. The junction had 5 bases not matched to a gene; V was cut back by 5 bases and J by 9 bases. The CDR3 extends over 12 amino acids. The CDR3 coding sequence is TGTGCCAGCAGTAAGGACAGGGTAAAAGCTTTCTTT. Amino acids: CASSKDRVKAFF.

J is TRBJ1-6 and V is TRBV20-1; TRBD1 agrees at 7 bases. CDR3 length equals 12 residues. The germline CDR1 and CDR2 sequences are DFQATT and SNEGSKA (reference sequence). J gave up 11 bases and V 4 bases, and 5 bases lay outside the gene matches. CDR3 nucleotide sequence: TGCAGTGCTAAAAAACAGGGGCCACCCCTCCACTTT. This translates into CSAKKQGPPLHF.

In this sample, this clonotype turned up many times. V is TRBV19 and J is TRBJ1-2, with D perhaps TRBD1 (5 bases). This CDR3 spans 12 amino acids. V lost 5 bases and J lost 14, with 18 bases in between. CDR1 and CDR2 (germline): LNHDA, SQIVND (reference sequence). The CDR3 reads CASSPRQWRRTF. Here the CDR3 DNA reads TGTGCCAGTAGTCCTCGACAGTGGCGTAGGACCTTC.

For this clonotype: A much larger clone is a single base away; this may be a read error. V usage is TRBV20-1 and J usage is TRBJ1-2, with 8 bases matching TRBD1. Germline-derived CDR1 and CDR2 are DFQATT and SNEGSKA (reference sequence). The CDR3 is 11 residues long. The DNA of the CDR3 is TGCAGTGCTACAGGGGGCAGTGGCCACACCTTC. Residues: CSATGGSGHTF.

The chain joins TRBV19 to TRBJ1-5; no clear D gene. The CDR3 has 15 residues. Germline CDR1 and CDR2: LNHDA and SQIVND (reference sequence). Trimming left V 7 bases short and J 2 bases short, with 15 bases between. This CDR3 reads CASTSWGDGNQPQHF. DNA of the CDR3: TGTGCCAGTACTTCATGGGGTGATGGCAATCAGCCCCAGCATTTT.

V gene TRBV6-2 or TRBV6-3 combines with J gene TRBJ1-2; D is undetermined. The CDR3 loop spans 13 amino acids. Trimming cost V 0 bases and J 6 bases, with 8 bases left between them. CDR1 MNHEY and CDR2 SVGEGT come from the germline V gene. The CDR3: CASSYSLRNGYTF. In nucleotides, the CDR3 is TGTGCCAGCAGTTACTCTTTGAGGAATGGCTACACCTTC.

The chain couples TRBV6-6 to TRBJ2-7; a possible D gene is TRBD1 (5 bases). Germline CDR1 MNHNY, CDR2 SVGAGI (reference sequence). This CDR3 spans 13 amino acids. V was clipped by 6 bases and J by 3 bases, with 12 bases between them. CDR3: CASSPADSYEQYF. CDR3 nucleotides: TGTGCCAGCAGCCCCGCAGACAGCTACGAGCAGTACTTC.

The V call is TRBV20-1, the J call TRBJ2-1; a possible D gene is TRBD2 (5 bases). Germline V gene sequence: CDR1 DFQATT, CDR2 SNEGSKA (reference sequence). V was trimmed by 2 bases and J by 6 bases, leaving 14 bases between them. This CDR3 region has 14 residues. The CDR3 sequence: CSARREGTGNEQFF. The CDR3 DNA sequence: TGCAGTGCTAGAAGAGAGGGAACGGGCAATGAGCAGTTCTTC.

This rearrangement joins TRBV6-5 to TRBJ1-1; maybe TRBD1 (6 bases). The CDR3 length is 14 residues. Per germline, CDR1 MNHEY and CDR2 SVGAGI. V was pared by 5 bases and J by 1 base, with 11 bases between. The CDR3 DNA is TGTGCCAGCAGTCAACGGACAGCGAACACTGAAGCTTTCTTT. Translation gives CASSQRTANTEAFF.

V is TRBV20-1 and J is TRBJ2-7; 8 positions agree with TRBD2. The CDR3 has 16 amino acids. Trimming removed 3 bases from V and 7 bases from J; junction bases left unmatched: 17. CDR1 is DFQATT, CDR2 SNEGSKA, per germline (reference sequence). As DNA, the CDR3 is TGCAGTGCTAGTCTCCCTATACTAGCGGCGGCTAATGAGCAGTACTTC. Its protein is CSASLPILAAANEQYF.

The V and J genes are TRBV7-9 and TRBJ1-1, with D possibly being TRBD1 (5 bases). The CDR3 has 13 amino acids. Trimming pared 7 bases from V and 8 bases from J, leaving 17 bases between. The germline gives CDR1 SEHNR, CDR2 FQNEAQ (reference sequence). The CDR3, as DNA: TGTGCCAGCAACTTCAGGGAACCCCGGGAAGCTTTCTTT. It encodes CASNFREPREAFF.

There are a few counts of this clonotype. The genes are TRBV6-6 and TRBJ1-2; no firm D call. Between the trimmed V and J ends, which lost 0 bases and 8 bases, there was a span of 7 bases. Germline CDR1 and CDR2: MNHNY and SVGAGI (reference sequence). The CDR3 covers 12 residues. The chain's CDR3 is CASSYSREGYTF. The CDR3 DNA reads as TGTGCCAGCAGTTACTCGAGAGAAGGCTACACCTTC.

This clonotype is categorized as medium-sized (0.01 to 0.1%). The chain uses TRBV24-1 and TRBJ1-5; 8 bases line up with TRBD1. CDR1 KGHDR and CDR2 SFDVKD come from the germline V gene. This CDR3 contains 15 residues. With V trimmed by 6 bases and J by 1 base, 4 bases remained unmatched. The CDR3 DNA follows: TGTGCCACCAGTTCGGACAGGGAAAGCAATCAGCCCCAGCATTTT. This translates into CATSSDRESNQPQHF.

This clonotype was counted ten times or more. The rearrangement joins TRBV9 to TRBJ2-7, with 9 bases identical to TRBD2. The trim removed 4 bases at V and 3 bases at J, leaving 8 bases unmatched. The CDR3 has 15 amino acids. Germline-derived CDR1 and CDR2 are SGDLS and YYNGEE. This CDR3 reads CASSPQTSGFYEQYF. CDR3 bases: TGTGCCAGCAGCCCACAGACTAGCGGATTCTACGAGCAGTACTTC.

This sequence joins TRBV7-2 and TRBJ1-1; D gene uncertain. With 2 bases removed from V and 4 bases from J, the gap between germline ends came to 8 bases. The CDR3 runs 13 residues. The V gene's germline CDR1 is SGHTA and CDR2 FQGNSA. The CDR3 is CASSLTGITEAFF. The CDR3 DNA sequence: TGTGCCAGCAGCTTAACGGGAATCACTGAAGCTTTCTTT.

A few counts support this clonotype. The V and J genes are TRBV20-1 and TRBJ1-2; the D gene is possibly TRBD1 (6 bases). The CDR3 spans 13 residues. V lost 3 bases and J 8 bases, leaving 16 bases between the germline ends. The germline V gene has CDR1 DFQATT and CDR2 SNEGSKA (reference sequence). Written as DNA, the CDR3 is TGCAGTGCTAGCTGGGGCCAAGGGGGAGGCTACACCTTC. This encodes CSASWGQGGGYTF.

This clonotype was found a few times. The CDR3 nucleotides are TGCGCCAGCAGCCTCTATGCGACCCATTCCTACGAGCAGTACTTC. Protein: CASSLYATHSYEQYF. The V and J genes are TRBV4-1 and TRBJ2-7; D gene unclear. The CDR3 is 15 residues long. V lost 4 bases and J 1 base, leaving 14 bases between the germline ends. Germline V lookup: CDR1 MGHRA, CDR2 YSYEKL.

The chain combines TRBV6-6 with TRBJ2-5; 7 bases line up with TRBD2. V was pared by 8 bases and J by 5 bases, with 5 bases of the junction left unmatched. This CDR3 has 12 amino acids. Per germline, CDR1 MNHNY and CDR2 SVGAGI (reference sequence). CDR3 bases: TGTGCCAGCCGAGGCGGGAGCGAGACCCAGTACTTC. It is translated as CASRGGSETQYF.

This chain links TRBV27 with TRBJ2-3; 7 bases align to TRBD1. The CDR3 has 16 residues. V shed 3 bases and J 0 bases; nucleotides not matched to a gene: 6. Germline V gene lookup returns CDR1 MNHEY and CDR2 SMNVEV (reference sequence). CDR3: CASSFRTGASTDTQYF. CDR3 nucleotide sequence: TGTGCCAGCAGTTTCCGTACAGGGGCGAGCACAGATACGCAGTATTTT.

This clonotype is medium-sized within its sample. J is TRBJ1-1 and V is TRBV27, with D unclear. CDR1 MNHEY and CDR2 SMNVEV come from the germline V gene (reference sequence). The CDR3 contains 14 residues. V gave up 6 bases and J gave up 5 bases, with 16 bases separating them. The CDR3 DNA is TGTGCCAGCAGCCCACAGCCGCCTAGGACTGAAGCTTTCTTT. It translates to CASSPQPPRTEAFF.